The 6 T cell receptor beta chains reported below all come from one sample, sequenced in a study of blood T cell repertoires in COVID-19. Measured with immunoSEQ multiplex PCR; TCRdb has only the in-frame clones, and not every one. The sample holds 150,000 to 200,000 clones, more than 75% seen once. The sequenced sample was peripheral blood. Receptor source: a person between 65 and 80 years old with COVID-19, enrolled during active disease.

This rearrangement joins TRBV6-2 or TRBV6-3 to TRBJ1-5, with 12 bases fitting TRBD1. The ends lost 2 bases at V and 7 bases at J; junction bases unmatched: 6. The CDR3 consists of 16 residues. Germline-derived CDR1 and CDR2 are MNHEY and SVGEGT. CDR3 amino acids: CASSYPSGQGAQPQHF. CDR3 DNA: TGTGCCAGCAGTTACCCTTCGGGACAGGGGGCCCAGCCCCAGCATTTT.

The chain uses TRBV19 and TRBJ1-4; 7 bases align to TRBD1. Germline V lookup: CDR1 LNHDA, CDR2 SQIVND (reference sequence). V shed 3 bases and J 6 bases; nucleotides not matched to a gene: 1. The CDR3 runs to 13 residues. This chain's CDR3 is CASSMGQYEKLFF. The CDR3 region has the DNA TGTGCCAGTAGTATGGGACAGTATGAAAAACTGTTTTTT.

The rearrangement links TRBV7-9 to TRBJ1-1; D is unresolved. CDR3 size: 15 residues. The germline V gene has CDR1 SEHNR and CDR2 FQNEAQ (reference sequence). V lost 0 bases, J lost 1 base, and 9 bases lay in between. CDR3 residues: CASSLAVVQNTEAFF. The CDR3 DNA follows: TGTGCCAGCAGCTTAGCCGTGGTACAGAACACTGAAGCTTTCTTT.

The rearrangement uses TRBV4-1 and TRBJ1-5; 9 bases line up with TRBD1. Germline loops: CDR1 MGHRA, CDR2 YSYEKL. With V trimmed by 2 bases and J by 6 bases, 8 bases remained unmatched. The CDR3 contains 16 residues. CDR3 amino acids: CASSQKTGGESQPQHF. The CDR3 nucleotides are TGCGCCAGCAGCCAAAAGACAGGGGGGGAATCTCAGCCCCAGCATTTT.

This chain connects TRBV2 to TRBJ1-4, with 9 bases identical to TRBD1. V lost 5 bases to trimming and J lost 8 bases; unmatched junction nucleotides: 3. Germline loops: CDR1 SNHLY, CDR2 FYNNEI. The CDR3 is made up of 13 amino acids. The CDR3 sequence is CASSRDREEKLFF. CDR3 coding DNA: TGTGCCAGCAGTAGGGACAGGGAGGAAAAACTGTTTTTT.

The rearrangement joins TRBV4-1 to TRBJ1-5; D might be TRBD1 (5 bases). Germline V gives CDR1 MGHRA, CDR2 YSYEKL. This CDR3 comprises 16 residues. Trimming stripped 4 bases from V and 3 bases from J, with 16 bases between. CDR3 DNA: TGCGCCAGCAGCCTAGCCCCCGGGGGATTCAATCAGCCCCAGCATTTT. Protein: CASSLAPGGFNQPQHF.